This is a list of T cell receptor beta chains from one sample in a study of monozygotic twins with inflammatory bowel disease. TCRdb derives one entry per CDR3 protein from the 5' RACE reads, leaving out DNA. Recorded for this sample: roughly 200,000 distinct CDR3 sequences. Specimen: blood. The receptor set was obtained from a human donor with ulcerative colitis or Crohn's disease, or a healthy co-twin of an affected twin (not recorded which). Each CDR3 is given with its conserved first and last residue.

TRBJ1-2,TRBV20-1,CSALPAIRLNGYTF
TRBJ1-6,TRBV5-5,CASSYGNSPLHF
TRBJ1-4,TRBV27,CASGLQGEEKLFF
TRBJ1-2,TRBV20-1,CSASSSGWDGYTF
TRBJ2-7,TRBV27,CASRFSGDYEQYF
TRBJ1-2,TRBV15,CATSREATKYGYTF
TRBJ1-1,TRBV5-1,CASSLAVGLGTEAFF
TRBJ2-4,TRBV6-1,CASSETDSAKNIQYF
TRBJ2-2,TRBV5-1,CASSLAPVLDTGELFF
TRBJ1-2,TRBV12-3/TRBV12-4,CASSVQVGNYGYTF
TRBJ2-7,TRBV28,CASSFKFEGSDEQYF
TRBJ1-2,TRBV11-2,CASSPGTATYGYTF
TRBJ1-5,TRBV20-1,CSARSPLPREGDQPQHF
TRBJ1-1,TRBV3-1,CASSQNGGLTEAFF
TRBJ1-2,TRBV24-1,CATSPRVGRSGGYTF
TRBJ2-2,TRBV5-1,CASSGKTNTGELFF
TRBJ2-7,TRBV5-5,CASSSRDPITYEQYF
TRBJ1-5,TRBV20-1,CSARASNQPQHF
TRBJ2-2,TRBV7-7,CASSLDANTGELFF
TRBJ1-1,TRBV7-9,CASSSAGALNTEAFF
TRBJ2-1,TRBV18,CASSPPRIPGQFIEQFF
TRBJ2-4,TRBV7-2,CASSVPRTQDIQYF
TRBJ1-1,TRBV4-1,CASSQDRQVEAFF
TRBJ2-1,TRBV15,CATRGEEGESDNEQFF
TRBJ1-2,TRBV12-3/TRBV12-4,CASTERGRERYTF
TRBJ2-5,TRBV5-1,CASKAGGPVETQYF
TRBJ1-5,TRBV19,CASSIDTGSGPQHF
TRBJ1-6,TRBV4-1,CASSQPGAGKALHF
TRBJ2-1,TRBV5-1,CASSQRAGVSYNEQFF
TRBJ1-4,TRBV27,CASRRQGATNEKLFF
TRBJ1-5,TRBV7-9,CASSQQGAWNQPQHF
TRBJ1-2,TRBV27,CASSLSFYNYGYTF
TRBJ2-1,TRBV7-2,CASSRRGASYNEQFF
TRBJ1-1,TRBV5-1,CASRSGQGNTEAFF
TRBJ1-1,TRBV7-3,CASSYLQLSGTGPEAFF
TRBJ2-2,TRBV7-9,CASSFEQLFPGELFF
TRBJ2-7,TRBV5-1,CASSPGTVNTYEQYF
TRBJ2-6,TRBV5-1,CASSFDSSGANVLTF
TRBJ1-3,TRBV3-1,CASSQEVWPTSGNTIYF
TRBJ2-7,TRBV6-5,CASSTQYLGYEQYF
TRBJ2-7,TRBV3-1,CASSPVPSGASSYEQYF
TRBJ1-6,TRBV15,CATRTGWDSPLHF
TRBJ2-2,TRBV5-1,CASSHRTGPSTGELFF